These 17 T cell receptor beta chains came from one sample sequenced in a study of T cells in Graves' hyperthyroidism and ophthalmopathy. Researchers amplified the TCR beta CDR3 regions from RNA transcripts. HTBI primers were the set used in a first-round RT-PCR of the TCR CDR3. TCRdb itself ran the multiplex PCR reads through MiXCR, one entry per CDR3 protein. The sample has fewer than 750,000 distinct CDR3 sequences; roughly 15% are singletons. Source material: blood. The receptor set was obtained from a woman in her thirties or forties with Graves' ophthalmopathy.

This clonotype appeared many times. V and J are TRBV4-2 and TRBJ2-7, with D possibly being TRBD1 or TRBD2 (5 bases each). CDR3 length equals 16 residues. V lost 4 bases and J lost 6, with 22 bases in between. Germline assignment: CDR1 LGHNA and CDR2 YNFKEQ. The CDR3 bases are TGTGCCAGCAGCCCTGGCCCCACCAGGGAGTTCGGCGAGCAGTACTTC. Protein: CASSPGPTREFGEQYF.

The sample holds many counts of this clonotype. The CDR3 DNA follows: TGCAGTGCCGACGGGGTCCAAAACATTCAGTACTTC. Its translation: CSADGVQNIQYF. The chain links TRBV20-1 to TRBJ2-4, with a tentative D call TRBD2 (5 bases). Germline V gene data show CDR1 as DFQATT and CDR2 as SNEGSKA (reference sequence). V lost 6 bases and J lost 5, with 11 bases in between. The CDR3 covers 12 residues.

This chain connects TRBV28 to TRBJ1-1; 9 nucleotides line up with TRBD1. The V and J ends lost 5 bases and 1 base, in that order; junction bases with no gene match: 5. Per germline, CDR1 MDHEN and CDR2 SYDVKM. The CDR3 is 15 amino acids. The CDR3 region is CASSPDRGQNTEAFF. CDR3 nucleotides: TGTGCCAGCAGTCCGGACAGGGGCCAGAACACTGAAGCTTTCTTT.

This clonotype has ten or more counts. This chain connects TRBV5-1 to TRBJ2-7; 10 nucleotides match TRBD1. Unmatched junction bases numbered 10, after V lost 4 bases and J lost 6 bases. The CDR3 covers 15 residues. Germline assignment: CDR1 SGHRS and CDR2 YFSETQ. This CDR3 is CASSPPGTGEGEQYF. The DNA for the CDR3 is TGCGCCAGCAGCCCCCCCGGGACAGGGGAAGGCGAGCAGTACTTC.

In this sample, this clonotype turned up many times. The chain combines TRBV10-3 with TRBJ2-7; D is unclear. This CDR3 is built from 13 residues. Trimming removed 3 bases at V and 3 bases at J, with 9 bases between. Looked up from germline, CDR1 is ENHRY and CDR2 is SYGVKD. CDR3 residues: CAISDLVNYEQYF. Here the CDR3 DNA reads TGTGCCATCAGTGACCTTGTAAACTACGAGCAGTACTTC.

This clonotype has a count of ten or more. As DNA, the CDR3 is TGTGCCAGCATTACCGTCCTAAACTGGGCCTACGAGCAGTACTTC. It yields the protein CASITVLNWAYEQYF. The chain has TRBV6-5 and TRBJ2-7; D unresolved. This CDR3 has 15 amino acids. Germline-derived CDR1 and CDR2 are MNHEY and SVGAGI. Deletions cut 7 bases from V and 2 bases from J, with 18 bases between.

This chain's CDR3 is CASSPTENTGELFF. The DNA for the CDR3 is TGTGCCAGCAGTCCTACTGAGAACACCGGGGAGCTGTTTTTT. The genes are TRBV12-3 or TRBV12-4 and TRBJ2-2; unclear D gene. The length of the CDR3 is 14 residues. V shed 5 bases and J shed 1 base, with 8 bases lying between them.

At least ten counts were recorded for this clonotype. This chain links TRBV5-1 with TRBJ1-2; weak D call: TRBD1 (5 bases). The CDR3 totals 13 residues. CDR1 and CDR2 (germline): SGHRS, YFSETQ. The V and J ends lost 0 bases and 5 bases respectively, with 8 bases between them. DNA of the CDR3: TGCGCCAGCAGCTTGGCAGGGATATATGGCTACACCTTC. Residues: CASSLAGIYGYTF.

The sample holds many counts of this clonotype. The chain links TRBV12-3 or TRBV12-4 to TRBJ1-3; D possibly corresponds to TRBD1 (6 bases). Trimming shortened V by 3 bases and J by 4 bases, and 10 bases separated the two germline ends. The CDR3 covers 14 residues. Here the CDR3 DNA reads TGTGCCAGCAGTTTTGCGGGGGGCGGAAACACCATATATTTT. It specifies CASSFAGGGNTIYF.

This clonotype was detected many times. The CDR3, as DNA: TGTGCCAGCAGCCCAACCCTGGGGGGCAGAGCCAAAAACATTCAGTACTTC. Its translation is CASSPTLGGRAKNIQYF. The V and J genes are TRBV12-3 or TRBV12-4 and TRBJ2-4; D might be TRBD1 or TRBD2, each matching 6 bases. The CDR3 loop spans 17 amino acids. V was pared by 6 bases and J by 0 bases, with 18 bases between.

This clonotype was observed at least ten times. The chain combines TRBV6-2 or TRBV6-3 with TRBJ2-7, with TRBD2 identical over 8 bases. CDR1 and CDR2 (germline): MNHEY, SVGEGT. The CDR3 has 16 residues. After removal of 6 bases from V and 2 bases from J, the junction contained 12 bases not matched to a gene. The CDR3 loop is CASSPHAGTRTYEQYF. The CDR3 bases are TGTGCCAGCAGCCCGCACGCCGGGACTAGAACCTACGAGCAGTACTTC.

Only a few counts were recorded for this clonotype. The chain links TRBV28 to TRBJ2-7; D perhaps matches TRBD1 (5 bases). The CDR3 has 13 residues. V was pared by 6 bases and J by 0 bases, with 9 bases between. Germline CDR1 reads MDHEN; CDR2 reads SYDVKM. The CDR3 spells CASRDTSSYEQYF. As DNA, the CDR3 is TGTGCCAGCAGGGACACGAGCTCCTACGAGCAGTACTTC.

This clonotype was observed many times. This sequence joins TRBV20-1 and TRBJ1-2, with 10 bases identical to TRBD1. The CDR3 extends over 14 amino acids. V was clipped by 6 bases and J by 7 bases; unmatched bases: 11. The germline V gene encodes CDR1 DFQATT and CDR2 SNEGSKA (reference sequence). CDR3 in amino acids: CSAPRRDRGGGYTF. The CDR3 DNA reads TGCAGTGCCCCCCGAAGGGACAGGGGTGGTGGCTACACCTTC.

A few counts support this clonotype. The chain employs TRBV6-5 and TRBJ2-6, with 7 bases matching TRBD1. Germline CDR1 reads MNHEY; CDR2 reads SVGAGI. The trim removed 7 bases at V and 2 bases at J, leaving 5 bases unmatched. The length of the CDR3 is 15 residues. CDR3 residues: CASILDRAGANVLTF. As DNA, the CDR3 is TGTGCCAGCATTCTCGACAGGGCTGGGGCCAACGTCCTGACTTTC.

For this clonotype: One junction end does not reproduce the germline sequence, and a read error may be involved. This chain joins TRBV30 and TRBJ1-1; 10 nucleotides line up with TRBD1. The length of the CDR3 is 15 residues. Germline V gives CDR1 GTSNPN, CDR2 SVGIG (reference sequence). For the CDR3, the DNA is TGTGCCTGGAGTGAGGGACAGGGGACGAACACTGAGGCTTTCTTT. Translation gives CAWSEGQGTNTEAFF.

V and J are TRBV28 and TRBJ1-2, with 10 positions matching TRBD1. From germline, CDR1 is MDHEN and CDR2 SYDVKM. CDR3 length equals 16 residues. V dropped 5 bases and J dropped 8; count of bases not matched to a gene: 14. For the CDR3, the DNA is TGTGCCAGCAGTCGGGTATCCGGACAGGGGGGCCGGGGCTACACCTTC. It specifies CASSRVSGQGGRGYTF.

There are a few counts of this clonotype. The DNA of the CDR3 is TGTGCCAGCACCCGAGACAGGGGTGAGCAGTACTTC. Translating it yields CASTRDRGEQYF. The chain is built from TRBV12-3 or TRBV12-4 and TRBJ2-7; 8 bases match TRBD1. This CDR3 spans 12 amino acids. J gave up 7 bases and V 7 bases, and 6 bases lay outside the gene matches.